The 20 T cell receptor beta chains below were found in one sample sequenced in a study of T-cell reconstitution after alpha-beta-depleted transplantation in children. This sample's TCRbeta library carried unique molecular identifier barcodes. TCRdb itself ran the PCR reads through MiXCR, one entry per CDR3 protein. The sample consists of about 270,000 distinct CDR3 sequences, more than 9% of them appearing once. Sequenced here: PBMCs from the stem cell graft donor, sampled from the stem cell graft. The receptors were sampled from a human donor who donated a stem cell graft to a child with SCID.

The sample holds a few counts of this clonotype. The CDR3 coding sequence is TGCAGTACGCTAAGGACAAACACTGAAGCTTTCTTT. Encoded protein: CSTLRTNTEAFF. The rearrangement uses TRBV20-1 and TRBJ1-1; D might be TRBD1 (5 bases). The CDR3 consists of 12 residues. Deletions cut 8 bases from V and 2 bases from J, with 12 bases between. CDR1 DFQATT and CDR2 SNEGSKA come from the germline V gene (reference sequence).

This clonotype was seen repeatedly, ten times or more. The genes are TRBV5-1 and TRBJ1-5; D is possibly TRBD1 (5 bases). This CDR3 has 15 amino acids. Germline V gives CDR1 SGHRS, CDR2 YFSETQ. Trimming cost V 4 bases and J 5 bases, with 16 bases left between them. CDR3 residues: CASSRGPVLDQPQHF. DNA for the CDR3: TGCGCCAGCAGCAGGGGCCCCGTTTTGGATCAGCCCCAGCATTTT.

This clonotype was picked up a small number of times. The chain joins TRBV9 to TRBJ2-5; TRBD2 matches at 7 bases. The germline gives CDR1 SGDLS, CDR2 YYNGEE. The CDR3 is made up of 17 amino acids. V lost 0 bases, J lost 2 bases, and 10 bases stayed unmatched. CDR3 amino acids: CASSVALSGGRQETQYF. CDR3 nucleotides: TGTGCCAGCAGCGTAGCTTTGTCGGGGGGACGACAAGAGACCCAGTACTTC.

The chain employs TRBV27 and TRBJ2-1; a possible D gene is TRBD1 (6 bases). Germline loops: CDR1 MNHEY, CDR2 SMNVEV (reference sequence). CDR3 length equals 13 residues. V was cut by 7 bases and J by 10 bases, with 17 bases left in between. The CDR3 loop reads CASNLGGSSEQFF. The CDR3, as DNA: TGTGCCAGCAACTTAGGGGGTTCAAGCGAGCAGTTCTTC.

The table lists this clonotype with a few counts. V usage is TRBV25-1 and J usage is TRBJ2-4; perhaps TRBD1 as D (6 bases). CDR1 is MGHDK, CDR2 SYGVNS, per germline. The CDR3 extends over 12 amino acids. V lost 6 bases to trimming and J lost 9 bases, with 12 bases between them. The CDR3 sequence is CASSLDSGIQYF. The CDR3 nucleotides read TGTGCCAGCAGCTTGGACAGCGGCATTCAGTACTTC.

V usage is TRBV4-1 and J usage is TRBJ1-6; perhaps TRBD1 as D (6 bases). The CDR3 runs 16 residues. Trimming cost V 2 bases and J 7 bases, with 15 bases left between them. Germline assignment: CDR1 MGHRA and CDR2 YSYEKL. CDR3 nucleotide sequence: TGCGCCAGCAGCCAAACCTGGACAGCCTCAAATTCACCCCTCCACTTT. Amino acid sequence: CASSQTWTASNSPLHF.

The CDR3 region is CSAYGGSGTGELFF. The CDR3 DNA sequence: TGCAGTGCTTACGGAGGCTCTGGCACCGGGGAGCTGTTTTTT. The J gene is TRBJ2-2, the V gene TRBV20-1, with D perhaps TRBD2 (5 bases). Germline V CDR1 and CDR2: DFQATT, SNEGSKA (reference sequence). This CDR3 contains 14 residues. V was cut by 5 bases and J by 4 bases, with 14 bases left in between.

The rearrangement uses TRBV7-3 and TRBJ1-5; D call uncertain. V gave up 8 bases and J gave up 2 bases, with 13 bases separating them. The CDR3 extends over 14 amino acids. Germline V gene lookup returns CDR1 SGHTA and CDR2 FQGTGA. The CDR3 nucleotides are TGTGCCAGCCGGGGAGGGAAGGGCAATCAGCCCCAGCATTTT. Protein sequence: CASRGGKGNQPQHF. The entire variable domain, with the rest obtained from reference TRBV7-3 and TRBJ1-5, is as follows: GAGVSQTPSNKVTEKGKYVELRCDPISGHTALYWYRQSLGQGPEFLIYFQGTGAADDSGLPNDRFFAVRPEGSVSTLKIQRTERGDSAVYLCASRGGKGNQPQHFGDGTRLSIL.

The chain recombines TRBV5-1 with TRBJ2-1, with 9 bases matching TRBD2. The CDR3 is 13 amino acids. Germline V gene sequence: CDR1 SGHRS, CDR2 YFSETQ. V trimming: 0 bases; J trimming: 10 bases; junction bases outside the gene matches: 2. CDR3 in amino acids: CASSLVGTSEQFF. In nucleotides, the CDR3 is TGCGCCAGCAGCTTGGTGGGGACTAGCGAGCAGTTCTTC.

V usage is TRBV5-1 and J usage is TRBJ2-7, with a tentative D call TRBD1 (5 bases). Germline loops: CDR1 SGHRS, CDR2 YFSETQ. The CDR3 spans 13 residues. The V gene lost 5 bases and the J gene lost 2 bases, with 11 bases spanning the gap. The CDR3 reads CASRLPGTYEQYF. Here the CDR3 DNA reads TGCGCCAGCAGATTGCCAGGGACCTACGAGCAGTACTTC.

CDR3 amino acids: CASSSGQLITDTQYF. The CDR3 region has the DNA TGTGCCAGCAGCTCTGGACAGCTTATCACAGATACGCAGTATTTT. The V and J genes are TRBV7-3 and TRBJ2-3, with D perhaps matching TRBD1 (6 bases). With 4 bases removed from V and 2 bases from J, the gap between germline ends came to 13 bases. The length of the CDR3 is 15 residues. Germline lookup yields CDR1 SGHTA and CDR2 FQGTGA.

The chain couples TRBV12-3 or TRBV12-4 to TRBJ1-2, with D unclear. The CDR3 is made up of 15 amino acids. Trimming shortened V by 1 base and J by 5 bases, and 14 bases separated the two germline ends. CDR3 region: CASSLDGRLPYGYTF. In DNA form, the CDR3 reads TGTGCCAGCAGTTTAGACGGCCGACTTCCATATGGCTACACCTTC.

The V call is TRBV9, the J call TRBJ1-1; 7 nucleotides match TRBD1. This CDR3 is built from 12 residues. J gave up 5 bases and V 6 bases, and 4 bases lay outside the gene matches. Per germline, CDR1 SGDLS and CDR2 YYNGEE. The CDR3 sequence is CASTGRGTEAFF. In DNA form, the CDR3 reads TGTGCCAGCACCGGCAGGGGGACTGAAGCTTTCTTT.

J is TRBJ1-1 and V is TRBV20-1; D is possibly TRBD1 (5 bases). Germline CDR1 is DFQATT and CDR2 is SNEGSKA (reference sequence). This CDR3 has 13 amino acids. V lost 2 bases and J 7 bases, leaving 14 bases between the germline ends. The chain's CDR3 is CSARPGGAGEAFF. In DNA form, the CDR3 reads TGCAGTGCTAGACCGGGGGGAGCGGGTGAAGCTTTCTTT.

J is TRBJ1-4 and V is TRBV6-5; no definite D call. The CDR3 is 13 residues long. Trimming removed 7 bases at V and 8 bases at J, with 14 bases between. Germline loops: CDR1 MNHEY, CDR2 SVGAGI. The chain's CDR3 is CASKLGSGEKLFF. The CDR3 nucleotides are TGTGCCAGCAAGTTAGGATCGGGGGAAAAACTGTTTTTT.

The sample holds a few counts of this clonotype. CDR3 protein: CASSFRGGGRSGELFF. Here the CDR3 DNA reads TGTGCCAGCAGTTTTCGGGGTGGGGGTCGGAGCGGGGAGCTGTTTTTT. The chain uses TRBV12-3 or TRBV12-4 and TRBJ2-2; D is possibly TRBD1 or TRBD2 (5 bases each). Trimming took off 3 bases at V and 7 bases at J, with 18 bases between the two ends. The CDR3 is made up of 16 amino acids.

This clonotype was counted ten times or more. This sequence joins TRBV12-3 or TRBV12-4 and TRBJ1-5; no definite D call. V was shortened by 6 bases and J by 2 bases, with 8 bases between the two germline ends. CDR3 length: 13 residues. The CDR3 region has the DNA TGTGCCAGCAGCCCCTGGGGCAATCAGCCCCAGCATTTT. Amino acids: CASSPWGNQPQHF.

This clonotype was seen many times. Here the CDR3 DNA reads TGTGCCAGCCGTCATACCGGGGAGCTGTTTTTT. Translated, it gives CASRHTGELFF. The V call is TRBV6-5, the J call TRBJ2-2; no definite D call. The V and J ends lost 8 bases and 5 bases respectively, with 6 bases between them. The CDR3 contains 11 residues. Germline V CDR1 and CDR2: MNHEY, SVGAGI.

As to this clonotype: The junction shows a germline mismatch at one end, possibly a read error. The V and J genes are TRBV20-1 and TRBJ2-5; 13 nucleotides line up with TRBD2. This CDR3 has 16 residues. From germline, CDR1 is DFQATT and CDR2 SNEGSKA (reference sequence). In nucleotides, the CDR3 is TGCGGTGCTATCACTGGACTAGCGGGGGTTCGAGAGACCCAGTACTTC. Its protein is CGAITGLAGVRETQYF.

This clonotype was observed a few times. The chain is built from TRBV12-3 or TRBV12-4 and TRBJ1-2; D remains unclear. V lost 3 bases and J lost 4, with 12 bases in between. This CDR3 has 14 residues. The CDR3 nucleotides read TGTGCCAGCAGTTTGAGGATGAGCCTCTATGGCTACACCTTC. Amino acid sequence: CASSLRMSLYGYTF.